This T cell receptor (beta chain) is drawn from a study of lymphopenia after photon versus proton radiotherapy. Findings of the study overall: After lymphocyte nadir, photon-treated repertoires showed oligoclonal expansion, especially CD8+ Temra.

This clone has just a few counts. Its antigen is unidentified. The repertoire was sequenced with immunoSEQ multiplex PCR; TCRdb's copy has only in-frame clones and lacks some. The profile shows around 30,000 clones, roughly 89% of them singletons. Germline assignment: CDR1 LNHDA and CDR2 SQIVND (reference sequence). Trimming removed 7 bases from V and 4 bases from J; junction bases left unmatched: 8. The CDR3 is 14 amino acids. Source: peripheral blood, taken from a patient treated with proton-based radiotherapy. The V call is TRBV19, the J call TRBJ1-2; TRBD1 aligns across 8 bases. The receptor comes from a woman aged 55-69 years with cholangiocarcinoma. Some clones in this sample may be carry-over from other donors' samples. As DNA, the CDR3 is TGTGCCAGTACGTGGGGACAGGCTTTCTATGGCTACACCTTC. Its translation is CASTWGQAFYGYTF.